These T cell receptor beta chains were read from a single sample in a study of T-cell memory formation after mild COVID-19. TCRdb re-analysed the 5' RACE reads in MiXCR, keeping a single row per CDR3 protein. The sample includes fewer than 150,000 distinct CDR3 sequences, about 5.9% of them seen just once. What was sequenced was PBMCs or a T cell subset sorted from them (not recorded which). These receptors were taken from an adult woman who had mild COVID-19 (a few samples of this study predate the infection). Cell type and time point are not known. Each CDR3 is given with its conserved first and last residue. D genes are given only for firm matches. Clone size is given for some rows only: seen once, a few or many times, or a class if the clone is expanded.

CDR3 DNA | CDR3 protein | V gene | clone size | D gene | J gene
TGTGCCAGCAGTTTAGGGACAGGGGGAGGTCAGCCCCAGCATTTT | CASSLGTGGGQPQHF | TRBV12-3/TRBV12-4 | many | TRBD1 | TRBJ1-5
TGTGCCTGGACCCAAGAGTTGAGACAGAGCTATGGCTACACCTTC | CAWTQELRQSYGYTF | TRBV30 | few | . | TRBJ1-2
TGTGCCATCAGTGAAAGGACAGGGGGCTCGGCCTCTAACTATGGCTACACCTTC | CAISERTGGSASNYGYTF | TRBV10-3 | many | TRBD1 | TRBJ1-2
TGTGCCAGCTCACCACGGGGGGTGGGGAGCAATCAGCCCCAGCATTTT | CASSPRGVGSNQPQHF | TRBV18 | few | . | TRBJ1-5
TGCAGTGCTAGTTTTAGCGGGAGATTAAAAGAGACCCAGTACTTC | CSASFSGRLKETQYF | TRBV20-1 | many | TRBD2 | TRBJ2-5
TGCGCCAGCAGCCAAGATACTAGCCCGAGCACAGATACGCAGTATTTT | CASSQDTSPSTDTQYF | TRBV4-3 | few | . | TRBJ2-3
TGTGCCAGCAGCTTAGCCACAGTTCTCCGCTACGAGCAGTACTTC | CASSLATVLRYEQYF | TRBV7-2 | many | . | TRBJ2-7
TGTGCCAGCAGCCCCCGCATCAGGAGCGGGGGCCTCTCAGGCACGCAGTATTTT | CASSPRIRSGGLSGTQYF | TRBV7-2 | many | TRBD2 | TRBJ2-3
TGTGCCAGCACCGCCAACACACGCCAGTACGAGCAGTACTTC | CASTANTRQYEQYF | TRBV6-5 | . | . | TRBJ2-7
TGTGCCAGCAGTGCAATCCAGGGGCACCACCAAGAGACCCAGTACTTC | CASSAIQGHHQETQYF | TRBV12-3/TRBV12-4 | . | . | TRBJ2-5
TGCAGTGCTAGAGTTGGACAGGGGACCTCTGGAAACACCATATATTTT | CSARVGQGTSGNTIYF | TRBV20-1 | . | TRBD1 | TRBJ1-3
TGCAGTGCTTCGGACACAAACTATGGCTACACCTTC | CSASDTNYGYTF | TRBV20-1 | . | . | TRBJ1-2
TGCGCCAGCAGCTTGGCTATGGTTCAGGAGACCCAGTACTTC | CASSLAMVQETQYF | TRBV5-1 | . | . | TRBJ2-5
TGTGCCAGCAGTTTCAGGGGGGGACCGACTGAAGCTTTCTTT | CASSFRGGPTEAFF | TRBV6-2/TRBV6-3 | many | TRBD1 | TRBJ1-1
TGTGCCTGGAGTCCGTCAAGGAGTTTGAGACTAGCGGGGGAGTACGAGCAGTACTTC | CAWSPSRSLRLAGEYEQYF | TRBV30 | few | TRBD2 | TRBJ2-7
TGTGCCACCACGCAGGGGCCGGGGGATGGCTACACCTTC | CATTQGPGDGYTF | TRBV12-3/TRBV12-4 | many | . | TRBJ1-2
TGCAGTGCTCCGCAACCCGGACAGGGTGGTAATTCACCCCTCCACTTT | CSAPQPGQGGNSPLHF | TRBV20-1 | . | TRBD1 | TRBJ1-6
TGCGCCAGCAGCAGGACAGGGGCCGATTCACCCCTCCACTTT | CASSRTGADSPLHF | TRBV5-1 | many | TRBD1 | TRBJ1-6
TGTGCCAGCAGCAGGACTAGCCCCGTGGTTTTCGGTGAGCAGTTCTTC | CASSRTSPVVFGEQFF | TRBV5-5 | many | TRBD2 | TRBJ2-1
TGTGCCAGCAGTTACTCTCTCCGACAGTATAACTATGGCTACACCTTC | CASSYSLRQYNYGYTF | TRBV6-5 | few | . | TRBJ1-2
TGTGCCAGCAGCTATACCCTAGCGGGAGGGGATGAGACCCAGTACTTC | CASSYTLAGGDETQYF | TRBV11-3 | . | TRBD2 | TRBJ2-5
TGTGCCAGCAGCTTAGTGGCCAGGGACACTGAAGCTTTCTTT | CASSLVARDTEAFF | TRBV7-9 | many | . | TRBJ1-1
TGCGCCAGCAGCTCTGGCGGGACAGGCAACTATGGCTACACCTTC | CASSSGGTGNYGYTF | TRBV5-1 | few | TRBD1 | TRBJ1-2
TGTGCCAGCAGCTTAGCAGGTAGAAGGACAACAATCAGGGAGCAGTTCTTC | CASSLAGRRTTIREQFF | TRBV7-2 | . | . | TRBJ2-1
TGTGCCTGGAGGGTTCTAGCGGGAAACACAGATACGCAGTATTTT | CAWRVLAGNTDTQYF | TRBV30 | . | TRBD2 | TRBJ2-3
TGTGCCAGCTCGCCCCTCCCCCACAGGAGAGAGGGGAACTATGGCTACACCTTC | CASSPLPHRREGNYGYTF | TRBV18 | . | . | TRBJ1-2
TGTGCCAGCAGCCTGGGGCAGGGGGCCTTAGACGAGCAGTACTTC | CASSLGQGALDEQYF | TRBV7-9 | many | TRBD1 | TRBJ2-7
TGTGCCACCAGCAGAGATTTAGCGGGAGGAAGCACCGGGGAGCTGTTTTTT | CATSRDLAGGSTGELFF | TRBV15 | few | TRBD2 | TRBJ2-2
TGCGCCAGCAGCTTAGAGCCCGGGGGAGGATACGAGCAGTACTTC | CASSLEPGGGYEQYF | TRBV5-1 | . | . | TRBJ2-7
TGTGCCAGCAGCTCACAGGTTTATAAAACTGAAGCTTTCTTT | CASSSQVYKTEAFF | TRBV7-9 | . | . | TRBJ1-1
TGTGCCAGCAGTGATCGAAATGAGCAGTTCTTC | CASSDRNEQFF | TRBV6-6 | few | . | TRBJ2-1
TGTGCCAGCTCACCATGGGGGGGCCAGACGGCCAAAAACATTCAGTACTTC | CASSPWGGQTAKNIQYF | TRBV18 | . | . | TRBJ2-4
TGCAGTGCTCCTACGGGACTAGCTCGCAATGAGCAGTTCTTC | CSAPTGLARNEQFF | TRBV20-1 | . | TRBD2 | TRBJ2-1
TGCGCCAGCAGCCAAGAAAGTTTTAATTCACCCCTCCACTTT | CASSQESFNSPLHF | TRBV4-3 | . | . | TRBJ1-6
TGTGCCAGCAGTCGATACCTAGATACGCAGTATTTT | CASSRYLDTQYF | TRBV7-2 | many | . | TRBJ2-3
TGTGCCAGCAGCTTAGGACTCAACTCTGGAAACACCATATATTTT | CASSLGLNSGNTIYF | TRBV7-6 | . | . | TRBJ1-3
TGCAGCGTTGCTACGGGACCCTACGAGCAGTACTTC | CSVATGPYEQYF | TRBV29-1 | many | . | TRBJ2-7
TGTGCCAGCAGCTTGTGGGTGGTCGATGAGCAGTTCTTC | CASSLWVVDEQFF | TRBV5-5 | many | . | TRBJ2-1
TGTGCCAGCAGCCCGGGACTAGCCGGCAGAACAGATACGCAGTATTTT | CASSPGLAGRTDTQYF | TRBV7-3 | . | TRBD2 | TRBJ2-3
TGCAGTGCTAGAGATTCTGGGACGGCTATGAACACTGAAGCTTTCTTT | CSARDSGTAMNTEAFF | TRBV20-1 | few | . | TRBJ1-1
TGTGCCAGCTCACTTTCGGCTAATAACTATGGCTACACCTTC | CASSLSANNYGYTF | TRBV18 | many | . | TRBJ1-2
TGTGCCAGTAGTGCGGGAGGGACCCTCTACAATGAGCAGTTCTTC | CASSAGGTLYNEQFF | TRBV19 | . | TRBD2 | TRBJ2-1
TGTGCCAGCAGCACATGGGGTAAAGGAAACACCATATATTTT | CASSTWGKGNTIYF | TRBV12-3/TRBV12-4 | few | . | TRBJ1-3
TGTGCCAGCAGCGTCGCGGGGGCGGCCTATGGCTACACCTTC | CASSVAGAAYGYTF | TRBV9 | many | . | TRBJ1-2
TGTGCCAGCTCACCACCCCAGGCCACTGAAGCTTTCTTT | CASSPPQATEAFF | TRBV18 | few | . | TRBJ1-1
TGTGCCAGCAGCTCCGGACTAGCGGGAGGCAATGAGCAGTTCTTC | CASSSGLAGGNEQFF | TRBV11-3 | many | TRBD2 | TRBJ2-1
TGTGCCAGCAGCAGTCGGGACAGGCCATGGGAGCAGTACTTC | CASSSRDRPWEQYF | TRBV21-1 | . | . | TRBJ2-7
TGTGCCAGCAGCCCAAGACAGGTAGCCAAAAACATTCAGTACTTC | CASSPRQVAKNIQYF | TRBV7-3 | . | . | TRBJ2-4
TGTGCCGCTCGCGTTAGCGGGAGAAGCCATGAGCAGTTCTTC | CAARVSGRSHEQFF | TRBV7-9 | few | TRBD2 | TRBJ2-1
TGTGCCAGCAGTTTACACCGCTCTGGGGCCAACGTCCTGACTTTC | CASSLHRSGANVLTF | TRBV12-3/TRBV12-4 | few | . | TRBJ2-6
TGTGCCAGCAGTTTATCACGGGTGTCCGGTGGCTACACCTTC | CASSLSRVSGGYTF | TRBV27 | . | . | TRBJ1-2
TGTGCCAGCAGCTTATTTGGGGGGCTCACTGAAGCTTTCTTT | CASSLFGGLTEAFF | TRBV11-2 | . | . | TRBJ1-1
TGCGCCAGCAGGGGAGGGGGATACGAGCAGTACTTC | CASRGGGYEQYF | TRBV5-1 | many | . | TRBJ2-7
TGTGCCAGCACACCCGGGGTAGCGGGGAGCTCCTACAATGAGCAGTTCTTC | CASTPGVAGSSYNEQFF | TRBV6-2/TRBV6-3 | . | TRBD2 | TRBJ2-1